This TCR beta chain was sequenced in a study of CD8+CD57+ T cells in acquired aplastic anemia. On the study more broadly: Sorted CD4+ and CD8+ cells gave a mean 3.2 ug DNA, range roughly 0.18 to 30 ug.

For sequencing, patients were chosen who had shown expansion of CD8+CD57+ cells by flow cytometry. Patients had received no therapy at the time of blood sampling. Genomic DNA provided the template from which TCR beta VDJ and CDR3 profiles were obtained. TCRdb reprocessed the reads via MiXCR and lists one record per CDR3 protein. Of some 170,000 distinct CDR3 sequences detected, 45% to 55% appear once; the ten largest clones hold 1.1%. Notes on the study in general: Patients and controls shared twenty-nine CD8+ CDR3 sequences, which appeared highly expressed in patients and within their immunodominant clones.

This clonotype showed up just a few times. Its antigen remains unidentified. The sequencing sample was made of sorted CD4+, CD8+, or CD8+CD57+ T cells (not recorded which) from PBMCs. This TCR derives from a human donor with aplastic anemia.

The CDR3 region is CATSRAGQAGNTIYF. As DNA, the CDR3 is TGTGCCACCAGCAGAGCGGGACAGGCAGGAAACACCATATATTTT. The V and J genes are TRBV15 and TRBJ1-3; TRBD1 matches at 8 bases. The CDR3 spans 15 residues. Trimming took 1 base from V and 4 from J; bases not matched to a gene: 3. Germline assignment: CDR1 LNHNV and CDR2 YYDKDF (reference sequence).